These T cell receptor beta chains were read from a single sample in a study of blood T cells in healthy people across ages. TCRdb redid the calling of the 5' RACE reads with MiXCR, one entry per CDR3 protein. This table has 910,000 or so distinct CDR3 sequences, 51% appearing once. The sample was blood. These receptors were collected from a woman aged 55-70 years in good health. Each CDR3 is given with its conserved first and last residue. The order of the fields is J gene, clone size, V gene, D gene, CDR3 DNA, CDR3 protein. A D gene is named only where the DNA matches it firmly. The size field is filled for only some rows; it gives once, few, many or a size class.

j_gene: TRBJ2-5
abundance: few
v_gene: TRBV12-3/TRBV12-4
d_gene: TRBD2
CDR3nt: TGTGCCAGCAGGTCCCTAGCGGGTGGGGAGACCCAGTACTTC
CDR3aa: CASRSLAGGETQYF

j_gene: TRBJ2-7
abundance: .
v_gene: TRBV15
d_gene: .
CDR3nt: TGTGCCACCAGCGGTCGTGAGCCCGGGGGCAGATCGAACGAGCAGTACTTC
CDR3aa: CATSGREPGGRSNEQYF

j_gene: TRBJ2-7
abundance: once
v_gene: TRBV7-6
d_gene: TRBD2
CDR3nt: TGTGCCAGCAGCCGTCTAGCGGGCCAATCCTACGAGCAGTACTTC
CDR3aa: CASSRLAGQSYEQYF

j_gene: TRBJ1-2
abundance: .
v_gene: TRBV18
d_gene: .
CDR3nt: TGTGCCAGCTCACCACGGTGGAGGGGAGACTATGGCTACACCTTC
CDR3aa: CASSPRWRGDYGYTF

j_gene: TRBJ2-7
abundance: few
v_gene: TRBV3-1
d_gene: .
CDR3nt: TGTGCCAGCAGCCAAGAGTATGGCTACGAGCAGTACTTC
CDR3aa: CASSQEYGYEQYF

j_gene: TRBJ2-5
abundance: .
v_gene: TRBV29-1
d_gene: .
CDR3nt: TGCAGCGTAGACAGATTAGAGACCCAGTACTTC
CDR3aa: CSVDRLETQYF

j_gene: TRBJ2-7
abundance: few
v_gene: TRBV10-3
d_gene: .
CDR3nt: TGTGCCATCAGTGAACTAGCTTACGAGCAGTACTTC
CDR3aa: CAISELAYEQYF

j_gene: TRBJ2-3
abundance: .
v_gene: TRBV4-2
d_gene: .
CDR3nt: TGTGCCAGCAGCCAAGCCAGTACGGGAGTGGGCACAGATACGCAGTATTTT
CDR3aa: CASSQASTGVGTDTQYF

j_gene: TRBJ2-1
abundance: few
v_gene: TRBV29-1
d_gene: .
CDR3nt: TGCAGCGTCTTCGCGGGACAGTCCTACAATGAGCAGTTCTTC
CDR3aa: CSVFAGQSYNEQFF

j_gene: TRBJ2-1
abundance: .
v_gene: TRBV27
d_gene: TRBD1
CDR3nt: TGTGCCAGCAGTATACAGGGGTTCCATGAGCAGTTCTTC
CDR3aa: CASSIQGFHEQFF

j_gene: TRBJ1-2
abundance: .
v_gene: TRBV18
d_gene: .
CDR3nt: TGTGCCAGCTCACGGGGCCCCGGGTCGGGCTACCGGGATAGCTACACCTTC
CDR3aa: CASSRGPGSGYRDSYTF

j_gene: TRBJ2-5
abundance: few
v_gene: TRBV7-9
d_gene: .
CDR3nt: TGTGCCAGCAGCTTCGGGTCGTGGGCGCAAGAGACCCAGTACTTC
CDR3aa: CASSFGSWAQETQYF

j_gene: TRBJ2-1
abundance: .
v_gene: TRBV20-1
d_gene: .
CDR3nt: TGCAGTGCTAGTGACGGGAGTAGGAATGAGCAGTTCTTC
CDR3aa: CSASDGSRNEQFF

j_gene: TRBJ2-5
abundance: once
v_gene: TRBV24-1
d_gene: TRBD2
CDR3nt: TGTGCCACCAGCGACACGGGAGGACCGGAAGAGACCCAGTACTTC
CDR3aa: CATSDTGGPEETQYF

j_gene: TRBJ2-1
abundance: many
v_gene: TRBV6-2/TRBV6-3
d_gene: .
CDR3nt: TGTGCCAGCAGCCGATACAATGAGCAGTTCTTC
CDR3aa: CASSRYNEQFF

j_gene: TRBJ2-3
abundance: .
v_gene: TRBV6-5
d_gene: .
CDR3nt: TGTGCCAGCAGAGCGATTAAGGGGGTCCCAGATACGCAGTATTTT
CDR3aa: CASRAIKGVPDTQYF

j_gene: TRBJ2-1
abundance: many
v_gene: TRBV12-3/TRBV12-4
d_gene: .
CDR3nt: TGTGCCAGCAGTCCCTGGGCAGGGAGAAATGAGCAGTTCTTC
CDR3aa: CASSPWAGRNEQFF

j_gene: TRBJ2-3
abundance: .
v_gene: TRBV4-3
d_gene: TRBD2
CDR3nt: TGCGCCAGCAGCCTAAGTTGGGAGGGACATACGCAGTATTTT
CDR3aa: CASSLSWEGHTQYF

j_gene: TRBJ1-2
abundance: .
v_gene: TRBV20-1
d_gene: .
CDR3nt: TGCAGTGCTAGCTTAAGGGGGGTAGGCGGCTACACCTTC
CDR3aa: CSASLRGVGGYTF

j_gene: TRBJ2-7
abundance: many
v_gene: TRBV20-1
d_gene: .
CDR3nt: TGCAGTGCTAGAGAGATAGGGCATGCAGTTAACGAGCAGTACTTC
CDR3aa: CSAREIGHAVNEQYF

j_gene: TRBJ2-7
abundance: .
v_gene: TRBV5-1
d_gene: TRBD1
CDR3nt: TGCGCCAGCAGCCCCAAAACAGGGGGAGCGAACGAGCAGTACTTC
CDR3aa: CASSPKTGGANEQYF

j_gene: TRBJ1-5
abundance: once
v_gene: TRBV4-1
d_gene: .
CDR3nt: TGCGCCAGCAGCCAATATCATAGGGGCAATCAGCCCCAGCATTTT
CDR3aa: CASSQYHRGNQPQHF

j_gene: TRBJ2-7
abundance: few
v_gene: TRBV14
d_gene: TRBD2
CDR3nt: TGTGCCAGCAGCCAAGCTTCTAGCGGGAGGGGTGAGCAGTACTTC
CDR3aa: CASSQASSGRGEQYF

j_gene: TRBJ2-7
abundance: .
v_gene: TRBV27
d_gene: .
CDR3nt: TGTGCCGGCAGTGGTGTTATACGGCGCAACGAGCAGTACTTC
CDR3aa: CAGSGVIRRNEQYF

j_gene: TRBJ2-1
abundance: few
v_gene: TRBV12-3/TRBV12-4
d_gene: .
CDR3nt: TGTGCCAGCAGCCTCAACGCCTACAATGAGCAGTTCTTC
CDR3aa: CASSLNAYNEQFF